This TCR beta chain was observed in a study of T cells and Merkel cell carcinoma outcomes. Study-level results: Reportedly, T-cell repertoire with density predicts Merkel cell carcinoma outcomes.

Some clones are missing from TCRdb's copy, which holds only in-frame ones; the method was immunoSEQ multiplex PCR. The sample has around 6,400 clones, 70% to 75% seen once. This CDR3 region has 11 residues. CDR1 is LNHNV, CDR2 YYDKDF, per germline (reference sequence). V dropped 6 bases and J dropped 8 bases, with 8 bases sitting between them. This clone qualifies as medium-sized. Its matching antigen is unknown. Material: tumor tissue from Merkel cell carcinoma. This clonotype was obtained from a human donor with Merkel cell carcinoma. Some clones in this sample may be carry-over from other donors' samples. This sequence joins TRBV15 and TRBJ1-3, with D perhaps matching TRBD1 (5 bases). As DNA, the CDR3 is TGTGCCACCAGGGAGGGACACACCATATATTTT. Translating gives CATREGHTIYF.